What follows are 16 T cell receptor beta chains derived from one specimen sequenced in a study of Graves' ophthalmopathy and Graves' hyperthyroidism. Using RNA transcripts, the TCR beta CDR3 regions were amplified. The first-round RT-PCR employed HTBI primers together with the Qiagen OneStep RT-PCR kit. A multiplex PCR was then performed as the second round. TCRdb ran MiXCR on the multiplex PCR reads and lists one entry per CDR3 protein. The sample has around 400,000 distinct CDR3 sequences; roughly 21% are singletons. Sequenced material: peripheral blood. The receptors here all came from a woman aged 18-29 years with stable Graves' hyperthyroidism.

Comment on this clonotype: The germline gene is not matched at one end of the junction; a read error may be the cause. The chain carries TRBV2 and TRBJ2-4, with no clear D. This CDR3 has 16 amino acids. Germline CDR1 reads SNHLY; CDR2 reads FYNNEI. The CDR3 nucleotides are TGTGCCAGCAGGGAAGGAAGGACGGGAGCCAAAAACATTCAGTACTTC. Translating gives CASREGRTGAKNIQYF.

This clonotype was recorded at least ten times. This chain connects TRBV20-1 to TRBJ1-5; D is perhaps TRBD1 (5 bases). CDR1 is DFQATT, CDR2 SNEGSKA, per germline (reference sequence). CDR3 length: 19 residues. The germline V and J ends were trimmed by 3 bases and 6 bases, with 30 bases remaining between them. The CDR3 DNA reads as TGCAGTGCTAGTCGGGGGGTTGCTAACCGGGCCCGAAGAGGTCAGCCCCAGCATTTT. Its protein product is CSASRGVANRARRGQPQHF.

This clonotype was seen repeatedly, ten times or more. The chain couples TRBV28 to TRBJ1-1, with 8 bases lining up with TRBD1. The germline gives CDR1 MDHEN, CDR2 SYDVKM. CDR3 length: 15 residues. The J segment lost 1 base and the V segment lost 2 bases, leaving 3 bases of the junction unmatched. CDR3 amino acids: CASSLRTGRNTEAFF. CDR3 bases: TGTGCCAGCAGTTTACGGACAGGGCGGAACACTGAAGCTTTCTTT.

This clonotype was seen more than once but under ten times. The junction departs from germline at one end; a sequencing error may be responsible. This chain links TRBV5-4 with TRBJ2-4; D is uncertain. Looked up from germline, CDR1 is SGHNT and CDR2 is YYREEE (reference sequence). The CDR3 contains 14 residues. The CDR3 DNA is TGTGCCAGCAGCTCTCAGGAGTTCAAAAACATTAAGTACTTC. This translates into CASSSQEFKNIKYF.

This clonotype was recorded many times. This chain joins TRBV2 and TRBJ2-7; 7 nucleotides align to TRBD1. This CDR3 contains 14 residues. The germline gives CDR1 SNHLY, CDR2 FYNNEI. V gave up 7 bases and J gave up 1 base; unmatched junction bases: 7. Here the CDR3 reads CASMKTGMSYEQYF. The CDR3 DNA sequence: TGTGCCAGCATGAAGACAGGGATGTCCTACGAGCAGTACTTC. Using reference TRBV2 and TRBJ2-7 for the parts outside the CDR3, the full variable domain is EPEVTQTPSHQVTQMGQEVILRCVPISNHLYFYWYRQILGQKVEFLVSFYNNEISEKSEIFDDQFSVERPDGSNFTLKIRSTKLEDSAMYFCASMKTGMSYEQYFGPGTRLTVT.

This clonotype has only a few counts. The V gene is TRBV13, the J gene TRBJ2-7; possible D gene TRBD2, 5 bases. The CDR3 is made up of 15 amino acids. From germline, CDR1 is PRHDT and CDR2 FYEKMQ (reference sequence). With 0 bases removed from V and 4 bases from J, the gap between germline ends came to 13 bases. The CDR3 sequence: CASSLGAVRGYEQYF. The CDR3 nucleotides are TGTGCCAGCAGCTTAGGGGCGGTCCGGGGTTACGAGCAGTACTTC. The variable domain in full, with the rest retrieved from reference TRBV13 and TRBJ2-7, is AAGVIQSPRHLIKEKRETATLKCYPIPRHDTVYWYQQGPGQDPQFLISFYEKMQSDKGSIPDRFSAQQFSDYHSELNMSSLELGDSALYFCASSLGAVRGYEQYFGPGTRLTVT.

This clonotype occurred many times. The CDR3 loop reads CSARPPFGGEIEQYF. The CDR3 region has the DNA TGCAGTGCTAGACCCCCCTTTGGGGGAGAGATCGAGCAGTACTTC. This chain joins TRBV20-1 and TRBJ2-7; tentatively, D is TRBD1 or TRBD2 (5 bases each). V was shortened by 2 bases and J by 6 bases, with 20 bases between the two germline ends. The CDR3 spans 15 residues. CDR1 is DFQATT and CDR2 is SNEGSKA in the germline V gene (reference sequence).

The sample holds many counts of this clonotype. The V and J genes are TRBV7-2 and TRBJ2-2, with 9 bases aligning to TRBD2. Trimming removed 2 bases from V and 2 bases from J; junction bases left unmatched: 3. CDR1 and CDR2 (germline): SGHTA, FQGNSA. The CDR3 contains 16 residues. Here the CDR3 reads CASSLKAGGNTGELFF. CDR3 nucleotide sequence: TGTGCCAGCAGCTTAAAAGCGGGAGGAAACACCGGGGAGCTGTTTTTT.

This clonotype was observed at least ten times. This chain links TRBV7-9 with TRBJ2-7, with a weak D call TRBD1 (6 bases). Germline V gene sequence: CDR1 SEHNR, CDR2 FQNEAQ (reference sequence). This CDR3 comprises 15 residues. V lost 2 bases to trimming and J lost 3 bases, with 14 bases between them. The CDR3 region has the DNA TGTGCCAGCAGCTTACCAGGGGCCACCATCTACGAGCAGTACTTC. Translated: CASSLPGATIYEQYF.

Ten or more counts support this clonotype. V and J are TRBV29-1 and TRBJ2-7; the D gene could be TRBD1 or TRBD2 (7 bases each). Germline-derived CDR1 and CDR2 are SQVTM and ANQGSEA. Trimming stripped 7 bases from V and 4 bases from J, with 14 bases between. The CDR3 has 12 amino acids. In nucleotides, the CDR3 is TGCAGCGGCAGCAGGGGGGGTTACGAGCAGTACTTC. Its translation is CSGSRGGYEQYF.

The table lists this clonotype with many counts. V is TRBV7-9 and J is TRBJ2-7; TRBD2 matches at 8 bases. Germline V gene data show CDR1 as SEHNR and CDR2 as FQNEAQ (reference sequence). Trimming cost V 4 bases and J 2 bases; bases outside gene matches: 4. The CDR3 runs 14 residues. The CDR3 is CASSSREDPYEQYF. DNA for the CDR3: TGTGCCAGCAGCTCGCGGGAGGATCCCTACGAGCAGTACTTC.

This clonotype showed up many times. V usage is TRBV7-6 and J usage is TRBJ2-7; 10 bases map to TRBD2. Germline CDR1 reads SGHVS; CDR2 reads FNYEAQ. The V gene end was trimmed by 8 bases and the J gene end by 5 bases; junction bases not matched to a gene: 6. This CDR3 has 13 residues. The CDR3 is CASDPGTSDEQYF. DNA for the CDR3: TGTGCCAGCGACCCCGGGACTAGCGACGAGCAGTACTTC.

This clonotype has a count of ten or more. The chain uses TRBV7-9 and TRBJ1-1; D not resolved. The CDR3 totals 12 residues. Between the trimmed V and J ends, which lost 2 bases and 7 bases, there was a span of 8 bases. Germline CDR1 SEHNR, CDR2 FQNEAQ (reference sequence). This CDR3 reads CASSLKESEAFF. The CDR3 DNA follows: TGTGCCAGCAGCTTAAAGGAGAGTGAAGCTTTCTTT.

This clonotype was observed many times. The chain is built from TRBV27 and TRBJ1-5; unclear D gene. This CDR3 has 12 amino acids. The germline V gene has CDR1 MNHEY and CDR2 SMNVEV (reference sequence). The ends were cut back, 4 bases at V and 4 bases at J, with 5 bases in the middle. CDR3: CASSSLNQPQHF. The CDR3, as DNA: TGTGCCAGCAGTTCGTTAAATCAGCCCCAGCATTTT.

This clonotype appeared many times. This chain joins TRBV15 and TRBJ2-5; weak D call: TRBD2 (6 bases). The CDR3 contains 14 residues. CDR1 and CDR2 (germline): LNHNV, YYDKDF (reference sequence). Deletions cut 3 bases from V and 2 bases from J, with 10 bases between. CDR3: CATSSGSRQETQYF. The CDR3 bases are TGTGCCACCAGCAGCGGGAGCAGGCAAGAGACCCAGTACTTC.

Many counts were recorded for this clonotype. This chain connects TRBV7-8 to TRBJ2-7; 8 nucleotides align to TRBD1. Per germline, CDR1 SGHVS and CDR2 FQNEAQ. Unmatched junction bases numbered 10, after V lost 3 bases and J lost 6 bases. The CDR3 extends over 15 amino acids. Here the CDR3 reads CASSFRTGSTGEQYF. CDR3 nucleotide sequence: TGTGCCAGCAGCTTCAGGACAGGGTCTACCGGCGAGCAGTACTTC. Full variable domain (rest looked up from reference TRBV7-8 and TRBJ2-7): GAGVSQSPRYKVAKRGQDVALRCDPISGHVSLFWYQQALGQGPEFLTYFQNEAQLDKSGLPSDRFFAERPEGSVSTLKIQRTQQEDSAVYLCASSFRTGSTGEQYFGPGTRLTVT.